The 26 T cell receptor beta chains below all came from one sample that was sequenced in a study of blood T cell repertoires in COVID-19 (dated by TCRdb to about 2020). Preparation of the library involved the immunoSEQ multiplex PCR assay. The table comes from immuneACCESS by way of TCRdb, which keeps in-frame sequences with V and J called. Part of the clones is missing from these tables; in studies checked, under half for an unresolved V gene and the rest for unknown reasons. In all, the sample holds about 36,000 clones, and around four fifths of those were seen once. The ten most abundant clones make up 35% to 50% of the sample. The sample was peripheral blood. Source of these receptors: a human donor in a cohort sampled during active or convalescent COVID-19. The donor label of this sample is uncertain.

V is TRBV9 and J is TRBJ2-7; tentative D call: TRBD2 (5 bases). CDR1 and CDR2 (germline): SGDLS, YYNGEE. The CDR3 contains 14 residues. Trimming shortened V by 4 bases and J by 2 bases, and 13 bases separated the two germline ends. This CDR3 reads CASSPAGHPYEQYF. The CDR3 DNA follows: TGTGCCAGCAGCCCGGCGGGCCACCCCTACGAGCAGTACTTC. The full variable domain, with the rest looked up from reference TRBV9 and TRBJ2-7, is DSGVTQTPKHLITATGQRVTLRCSPRSGDLSVYWYQQSLDQGLQFLIQYYNGEERAKGNILERFSAQQFPDLHSELNLSSLELGDSALYFCASSPAGHPYEQYFGPGTRLTVT.

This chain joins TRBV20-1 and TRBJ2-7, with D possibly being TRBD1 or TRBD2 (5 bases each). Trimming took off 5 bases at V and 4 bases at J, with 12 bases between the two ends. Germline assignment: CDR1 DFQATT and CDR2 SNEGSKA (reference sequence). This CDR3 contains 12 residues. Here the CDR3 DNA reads TGCAGTGCTGGTGAGGGGCCGTACGAGCAGTACTTC. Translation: CSAGEGPYEQYF.

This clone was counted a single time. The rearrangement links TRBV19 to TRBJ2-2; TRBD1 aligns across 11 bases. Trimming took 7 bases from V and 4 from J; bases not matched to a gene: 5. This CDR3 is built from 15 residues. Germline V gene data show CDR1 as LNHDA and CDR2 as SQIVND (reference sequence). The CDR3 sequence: CASTDRGRGTGELFF. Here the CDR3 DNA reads TGTGCCAGTACGGACAGGGGGCGAGGCACCGGGGAGCTGTTTTTT.

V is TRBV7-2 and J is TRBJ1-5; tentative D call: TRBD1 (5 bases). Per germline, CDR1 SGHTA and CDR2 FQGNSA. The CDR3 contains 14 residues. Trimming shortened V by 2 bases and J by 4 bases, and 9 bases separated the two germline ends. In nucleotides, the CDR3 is TGTGCCAGCAGCTTATTCGGGGGGAATCAGCCCCAGCATTTT. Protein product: CASSLFGGNQPQHF.

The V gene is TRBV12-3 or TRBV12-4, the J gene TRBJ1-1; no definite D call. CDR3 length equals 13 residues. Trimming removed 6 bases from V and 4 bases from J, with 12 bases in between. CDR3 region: CASRPGSITEAFF. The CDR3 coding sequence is TGTGCCAGCAGACCCGGGAGCATCACTGAAGCTTTCTTT.

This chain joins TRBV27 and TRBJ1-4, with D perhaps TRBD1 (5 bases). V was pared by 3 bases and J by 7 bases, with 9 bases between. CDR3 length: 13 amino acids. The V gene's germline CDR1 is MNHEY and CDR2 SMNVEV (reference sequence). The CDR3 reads CASSFSGFEKLFF. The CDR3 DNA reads TGTGCCAGCAGTTTCTCAGGGTTTGAAAAACTGTTTTTT. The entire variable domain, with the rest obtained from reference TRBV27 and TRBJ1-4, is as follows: EAQVTQNPRYLITVTGKKLTVTCSQNMNHEYMSWYRQDPGLGLRQIYYSMNVEVTDKGDVPEGYKVSRKEKRNFPLILESPSPNQTSLYFCASSFSGFEKLFFGSGTQLSVL.

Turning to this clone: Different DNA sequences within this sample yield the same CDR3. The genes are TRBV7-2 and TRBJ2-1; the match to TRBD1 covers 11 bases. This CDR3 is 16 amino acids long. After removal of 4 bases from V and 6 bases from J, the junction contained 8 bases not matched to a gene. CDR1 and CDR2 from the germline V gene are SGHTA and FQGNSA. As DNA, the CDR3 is TGTGCCAGCAGCTCAGACCGGGACAGGGGGGGCAATGAGCAGTTCTTC. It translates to CASSSDRDRGGNEQFF. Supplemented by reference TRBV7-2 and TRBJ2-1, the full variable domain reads GAGVSQSPSNKVTEKGKDVELRCDPISGHTALYWYRQSLGQGLEFLIYFQGNSAPDKSGLPSDRFSAERTGGSVSTLTIQRTQQEDSAVYLCASSSDRDRGGNEQFFGPGTRLTVL.

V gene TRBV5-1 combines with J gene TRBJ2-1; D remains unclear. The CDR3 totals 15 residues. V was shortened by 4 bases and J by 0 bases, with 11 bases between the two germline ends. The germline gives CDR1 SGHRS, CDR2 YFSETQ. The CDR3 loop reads CASSPLEASYNEQFF. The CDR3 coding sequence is TGCGCCAGCAGCCCCCTAGAGGCCTCCTACAATGAGCAGTTCTTC. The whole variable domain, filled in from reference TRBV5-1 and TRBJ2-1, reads KAGVTQTPRYLIKTRGQQVTLSCSPISGHRSVSWYQQTPGQGLQFLFEYFSETQRNKGNFPGRFSGRQFSNSRSEMNVSTLELGDSALYLCASSPLEASYNEQFFGPGTRLTVL.

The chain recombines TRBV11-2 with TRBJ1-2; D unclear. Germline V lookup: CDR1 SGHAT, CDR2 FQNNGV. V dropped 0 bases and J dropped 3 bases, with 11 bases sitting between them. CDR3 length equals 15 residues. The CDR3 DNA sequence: TGTGCCAGCAGCTTAGATAGAGAGCCCGACTATGGCTACACCTTC. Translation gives CASSLDREPDYGYTF.

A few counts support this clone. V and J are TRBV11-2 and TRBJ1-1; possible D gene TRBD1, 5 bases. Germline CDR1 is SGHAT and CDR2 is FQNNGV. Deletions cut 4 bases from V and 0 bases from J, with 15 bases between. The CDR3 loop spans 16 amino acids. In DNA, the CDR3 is TGTGCCAGCAGCTCCGTGGTCGGAGGGGTGAACACTGAAGCTTTCTTT. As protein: CASSSVVGGVNTEAFF.

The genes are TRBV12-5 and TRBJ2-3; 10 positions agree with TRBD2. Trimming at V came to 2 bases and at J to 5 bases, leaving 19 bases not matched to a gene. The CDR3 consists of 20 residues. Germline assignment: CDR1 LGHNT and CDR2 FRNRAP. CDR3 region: CASGLWSPLQAGGPGDTQYF. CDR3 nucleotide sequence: TGTGCTAGTGGTTTGTGGTCCCCGCTCCAAGCGGGAGGGCCGGGAGATACGCAGTATTTT.

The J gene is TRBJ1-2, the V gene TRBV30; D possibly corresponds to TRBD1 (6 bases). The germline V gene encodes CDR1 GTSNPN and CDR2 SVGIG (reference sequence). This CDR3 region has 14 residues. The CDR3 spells CAHDAHTGLHGYTF. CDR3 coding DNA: TGTGCACACGACGCCCATACAGGGTTGCATGGCTACACCTTC.

CDR3 amino acids: CASSLVRETQYF. The CDR3 DNA reads as TGTGCCAGCAGCTTAGTCCGGGAGACGCAGTATTTT. The gene calls are TRBV7-2 and TRBJ2-3, with D possibly TRBD2 on 6 matching bases. This CDR3 region has 12 residues. CDR1 is SGHTA, CDR2 FQGNSA, per germline. V gave up 1 base and J gave up 9 bases, with 8 bases separating them.

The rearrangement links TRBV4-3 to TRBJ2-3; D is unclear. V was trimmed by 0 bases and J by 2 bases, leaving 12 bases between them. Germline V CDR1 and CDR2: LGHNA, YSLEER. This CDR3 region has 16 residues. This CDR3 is CASSQDLGFATDTQYF. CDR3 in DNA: TGCGCCAGCAGCCAAGATCTGGGCTTCGCCACAGATACGCAGTATTTT.

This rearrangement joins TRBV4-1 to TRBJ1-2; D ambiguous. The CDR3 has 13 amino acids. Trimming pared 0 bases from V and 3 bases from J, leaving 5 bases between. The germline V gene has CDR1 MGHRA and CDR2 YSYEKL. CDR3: CASSQERYYGYTF. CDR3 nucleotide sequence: TGCGCCAGCAGCCAAGAGAGGTACTATGGCTACACCTTC.

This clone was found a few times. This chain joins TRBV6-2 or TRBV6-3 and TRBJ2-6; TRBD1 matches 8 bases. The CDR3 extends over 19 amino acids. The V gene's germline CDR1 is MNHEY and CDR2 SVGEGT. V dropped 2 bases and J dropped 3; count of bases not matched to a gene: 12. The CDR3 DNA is TGTGCCAGCAGTTACCTCAAACTCCAGGGGGCTCGTGGGGCCAACGTCCTGACTTTC. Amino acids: CASSYLKLQGARGANVLTF.

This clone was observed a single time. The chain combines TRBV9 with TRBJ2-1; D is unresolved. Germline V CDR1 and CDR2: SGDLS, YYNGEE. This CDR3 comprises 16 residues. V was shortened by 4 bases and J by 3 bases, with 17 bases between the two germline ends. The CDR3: CASSPLVTSLYNEQFF. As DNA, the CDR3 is TGTGCCAGCAGCCCCCTCGTCACTTCACTCTACAATGAGCAGTTCTTC.

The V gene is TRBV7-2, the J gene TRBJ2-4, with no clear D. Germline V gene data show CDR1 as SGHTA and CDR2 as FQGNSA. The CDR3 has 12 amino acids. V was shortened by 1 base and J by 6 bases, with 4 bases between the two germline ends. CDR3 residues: CASSLGRNIQYF. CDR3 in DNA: TGTGCCAGCAGCTTAGGCAGAAACATTCAGTACTTC.

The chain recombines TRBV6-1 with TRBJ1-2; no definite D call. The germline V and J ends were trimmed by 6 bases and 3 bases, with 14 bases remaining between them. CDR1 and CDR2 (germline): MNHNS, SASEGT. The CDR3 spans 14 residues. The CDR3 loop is CASRLPVLDYGYTF. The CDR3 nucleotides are TGTGCCAGCAGACTCCCCGTGTTAGACTATGGCTACACCTTC.

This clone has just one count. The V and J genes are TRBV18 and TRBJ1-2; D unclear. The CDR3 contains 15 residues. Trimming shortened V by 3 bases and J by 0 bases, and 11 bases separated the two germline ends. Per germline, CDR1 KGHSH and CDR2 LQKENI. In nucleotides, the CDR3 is TGTGCCAGCTCACCTCTTAGTCGGTCTAACTATGGCTACACCTTC. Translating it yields CASSPLSRSNYGYTF.

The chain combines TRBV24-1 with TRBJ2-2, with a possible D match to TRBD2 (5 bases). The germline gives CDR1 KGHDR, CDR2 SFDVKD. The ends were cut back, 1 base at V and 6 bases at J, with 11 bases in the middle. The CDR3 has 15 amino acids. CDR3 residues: CATSDFRGRAGELFF. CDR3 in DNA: TGTGCCACCAGTGATTTCCGGGGAAGGGCCGGGGAGCTGTTTTTT.

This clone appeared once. The CDR3 here is CASSGQGRVNYGYTF. The CDR3 coding sequence is TGTGCCAGCTCAGGACAGGGCCGCGTCAACTATGGCTACACCTTC. The chain links TRBV18 to TRBJ1-2; 8 bases fit TRBD1. The CDR3 loop spans 15 amino acids. J gave up 2 bases and V 5 bases, and 7 bases lay outside the gene matches. CDR1 and CDR2 (germline): KGHSH, LQKENI.

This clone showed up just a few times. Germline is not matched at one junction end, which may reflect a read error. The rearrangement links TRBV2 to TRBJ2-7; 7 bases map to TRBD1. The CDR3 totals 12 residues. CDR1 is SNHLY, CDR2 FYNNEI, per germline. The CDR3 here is CASSTWDSEKYF. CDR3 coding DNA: TGTGCCAGCAGTACCTGGGACAGCGAGAAGTACTTC.

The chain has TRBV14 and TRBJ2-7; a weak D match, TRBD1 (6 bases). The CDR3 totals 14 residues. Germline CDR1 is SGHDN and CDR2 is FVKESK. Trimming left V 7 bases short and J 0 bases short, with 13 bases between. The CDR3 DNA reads TGTGCCAGCAAAGAGGCAGGGGCCTCCTACGAGCAGTACTTC. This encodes CASKEAGASYEQYF.

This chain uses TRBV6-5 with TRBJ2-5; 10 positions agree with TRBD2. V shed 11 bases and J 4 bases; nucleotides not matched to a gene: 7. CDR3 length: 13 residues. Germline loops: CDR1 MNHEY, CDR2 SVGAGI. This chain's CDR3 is CAASGSLGETQYF. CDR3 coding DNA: TGTGCCGCTAGCGGGAGTTTGGGAGAGACCCAGTACTTC.

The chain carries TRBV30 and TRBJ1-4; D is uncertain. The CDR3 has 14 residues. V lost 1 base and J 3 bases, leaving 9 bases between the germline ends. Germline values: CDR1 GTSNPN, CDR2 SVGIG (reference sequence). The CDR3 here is CAWSETSSNEKLFF. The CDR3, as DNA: TGTGCCTGGAGTGAAACTAGTTCTAATGAAAAACTGTTTTTT.